This is a list of T cell receptor beta chains from one sample in a study of molecular identifiers for immune sequencing clone quantification. TCRdb used MiXCR to reprocess the PCR reads, holding one entry per CDR3 protein. The data hold 550,000 to 750,000 distinct CDR3 sequences, with 15% to 20% observed a single time. Sequences were obtained from naive CD8+ T cells from blood, with Jurkat cell RNA spiked in. These receptors came from a human donor in good health. Some libraries in this study had Jurkat cell RNA spiked in. The CDR3 runs from the conserved cysteine through the conserved F or W. Clone size appears in some rows only: once, few, many, or a class for an expanded clone.

j_call clone_size v_call cdr3_aa
TRBJ1-5 few TRBV7-8 CASSLGIYQGAHQPQHF
TRBJ1-5 many TRBV6-5 CASSPGGFGNQPQHF
TRBJ2-5 many TRBV7-2 CASSWTGEQETQYF
TRBJ2-7 - TRBV15 CATSGTSGERPLYEQYF
TRBJ1-1 - TRBV27 CASSFYFRGTNTEAFF
TRBJ1-2 - TRBV24-1 CATSGPGLDYGYTF
TRBJ2-7 many TRBV28 CASTPAPGFYEQYF
TRBJ2-3 many TRBV11-2 CASSSRTSFTDTQYF
TRBJ2-7 many TRBV18 CASSPGKGAYEQYF
TRBJ1-1 many TRBV19 CASSLRRGGPANTEAFF
TRBJ1-1 many TRBV20-1 CSAIPTGAVVTEAFF
TRBJ1-1 many TRBV5-1 CASSLVGSHTEAFF
TRBJ2-7 - TRBV7-9 CASSLGVSYVQYF
TRBJ2-2 - TRBV29-1 CSVGTNNSNTGELFF
TRBJ1-2 - TRBV9 CASSPGVSSYYGYTF
TRBJ1-1 many TRBV4-3 CASRGTGAGGRFVTEAFF
TRBJ2-7 - TRBV6-6 CASSYFVSSYEQYF
TRBJ1-1 many TRBV30 CAWRRGQGQMNTEAFF
TRBJ2-2 many TRBV20-1 CSARDSYGTANTGELFF
TRBJ2-3 many TRBV5-1 CASSLEGSLYGDTQYF
TRBJ2-4 - TRBV29-1 CSVSERENIQYF
TRBJ1-6 many TRBV7-9 CASSARTANNSPLHF
TRBJ2-4 many TRBV7-2 CASTPPGELAKNIQYF
TRBJ2-1 - TRBV20-1 CSAPPGHSGWGEQFF
TRBJ1-2 - TRBV7-2 CASSLAPSTGANYGYTF
TRBJ1-4 many TRBV7-9 CASSSWDEDEKLFF
TRBJ2-2 many TRBV29-1 CSVEGAVAGELFF
TRBJ2-3 many TRBV19 CASSLTGGGGDTQYF
TRBJ2-2 few TRBV5-4 CASSSSAGEATTGELFF
TRBJ2-3 - TRBV7-9 CASSKTSGYTDTQYF
TRBJ2-1 - TRBV7-6 CASSTSTGGDFNEQFF
TRBJ2-1 - TRBV3-1 CASSQVPTSGRNNEQFF
TRBJ2-3 many TRBV29-1 CSGRGLFTQYF
TRBJ2-1 - TRBV7-9 CASSLKEYNEQFF
TRBJ2-7 - TRBV4-3 CASSQDPRGRGAYEQYF
TRBJ1-4 - TRBV2 CASSGGTGATEKLFF
TRBJ2-7 - TRBV19 CASSIDAAGRYEQYF